The clone carrying this TCR beta chain has a handful of counts. Its antigen is currently unknown. Sorted subsets were CFSE-labeled and cultured about 5 days with allogeneic dendritic cells. Naive CD45RA+ and memory CD45RO+ CD4+ or CD8+ T cells were FACS-sorted. V dropped 9 bases and J dropped 0; count of bases not matched to a gene: 1. This CDR3 region has 13 residues. Germline assignment: CDR1 KGHSH and CDR2 LQKENI. This sample is part of a study of regulatory dendritic cells for organ transplantation. Across the whole study: Regulatory dendritic cells were monocyte-derived, receiving vitamin D3 on days 0 and 4 and IL-10 on day 4. Broader study findings: The authors noted considerable between-person heterogeneity in alloreactive memory CD8+ cells. Mature dendritic cells appeared to drive more memory CD8+ clonal expansion than regulatory ones.

The assay was immunoSEQ multiplex PCR, and TCRdb's table has in-frame clones only and misses some. The table shows 15,000 to 20,000 clones, with less than 80% occurring only once. The TCR originated in a human donor in good health. V gene TRBV18 combines with J gene TRBJ2-2; 7 bases line up with TRBD1. Sequences were obtained from memory CD4+ T cells from blood cultured with regulatory dendritic cells. This sample's subset: CD45RO+ memory T cells. CDR3 DNA: TGTGCCAGTGACAGGGCGAACACCGGGGAGCTGTTTTTT. It codes for CASDRANTGELFF.